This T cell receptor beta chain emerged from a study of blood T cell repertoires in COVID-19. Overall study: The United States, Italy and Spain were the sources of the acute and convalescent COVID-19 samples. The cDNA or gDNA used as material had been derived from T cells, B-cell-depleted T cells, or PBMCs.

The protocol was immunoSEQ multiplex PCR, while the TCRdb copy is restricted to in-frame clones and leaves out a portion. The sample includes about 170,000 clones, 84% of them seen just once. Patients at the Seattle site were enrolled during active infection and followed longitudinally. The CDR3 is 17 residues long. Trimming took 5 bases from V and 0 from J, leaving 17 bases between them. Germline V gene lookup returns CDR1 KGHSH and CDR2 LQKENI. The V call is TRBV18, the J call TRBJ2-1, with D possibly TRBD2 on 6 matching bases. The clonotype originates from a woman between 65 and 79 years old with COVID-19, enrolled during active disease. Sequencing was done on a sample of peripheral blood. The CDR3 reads CASSTLPGEPSYNEQFF. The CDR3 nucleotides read TGTGCCAGCTCAACCCTTCCGGGAGAACCCTCCTACAATGAGCAGTTCTTC.